This T cell receptor beta chain is drawn from a study of glioma-infiltrating T cells. The wider study: Target coverage was about 4- to 11-fold for about 1 million blood T cells.

Remarks on this clonotype: The antigen is not known.

Overall study results and limits: Non-neoplastic patients had below-expected tissue-blood divergence, while all gliomas exceeded expectation.

TCR alpha and beta CDR3 regions were amplified from RNA using iRepertoire nested multiplex PCR. Input was roughly 85-450 ng of tissue mRNA or PBMC total RNA. TCRdb passed the multiplex PCR reads through MiXCR, listing each CDR3 protein once. The sample records around 390,000 distinct CDR3 sequences, 35% to 45% being singletons. The receptor's source is a human donor with low-grade glioma or glioblastoma, undergoing nonglioma brain surgery, or in good health (not recorded which). The sequenced sample consisted of glioma tissue, nonneoplastic brain tissue, or PBMCs (not recorded which).

Here the CDR3 DNA reads TGTGCCACCAGTGATTCGCGCCTAGCGGGAATCTACGAGCAGTACTTC. Its translation: CATSDSRLAGIYEQYF. V usage is TRBV24-1 and J usage is TRBJ2-7; 9 bases are shared with TRBD2. Losses at the gene ends were 2 bases for V and 3 bases for J; bases not matched to a gene: 7. CDR3 length: 16 residues. CDR1 is KGHDR, CDR2 SFDVKD, per germline.